Here is one T cell receptor beta chain with its context. Its antigen is unknown. The sample is drawn from a study of PD-1 blockade in classical Hodgkin lymphoma. Overall study results and limits: Lower baseline TCR diversity was reported for newly diagnosed patients than for healthy donors. Before treatment, complete responders showed about the same diversity as newly diagnosed patients. TCR diversity rose significantly by C4D1 in CD4+ but not CD8+ cells.

As for time point: cycle 4 day 1 (C4D1), after five to seven weeks of nivolumab. Following autologous stem cell transplantation, relapse occurred in every patient, and exposure to brentuximab vedotin varied. The germline V and J ends were trimmed by 5 bases and 7 bases, with 22 bases remaining between them. Germline-derived CDR1 and CDR2 are SGHTA and FQGNSA. The CDR3 extends over 16 amino acids. Measured with immunoSEQ multiplex PCR; TCRdb has only the in-frame clones, and not every one. The sample lists about 93,000 clones; around 80% were seen once. The TCR comes from a human donor with classical Hodgkin lymphoma. This sample comprised peripheral blood mononuclear cells (PBMCs), obtained before the fourth cycle of nivolumab. V and J are TRBV7-2 and TRBJ2-3, with D possibly TRBD2 on 7 matching bases. The CDR3 loop is CASSPRGGAGGNTQYF. CDR3 bases: TGTGCCAGCAGCCCTCGAGGGGGGGCCGGGGGGAATACGCAGTATTTT. The entire variable domain, with the rest obtained from reference TRBV7-2 and TRBJ2-3, is as follows: GAGVSQSPSNKVTEKGKDVELRCDPISGHTALYWYRQSLGQGLEFLIYFQGNSAPDKSGLPSDRFSAERTGGSVSTLTIQRTQQEDSAVYLCASSPRGGAGGNTQYFGPGTRLTVL.